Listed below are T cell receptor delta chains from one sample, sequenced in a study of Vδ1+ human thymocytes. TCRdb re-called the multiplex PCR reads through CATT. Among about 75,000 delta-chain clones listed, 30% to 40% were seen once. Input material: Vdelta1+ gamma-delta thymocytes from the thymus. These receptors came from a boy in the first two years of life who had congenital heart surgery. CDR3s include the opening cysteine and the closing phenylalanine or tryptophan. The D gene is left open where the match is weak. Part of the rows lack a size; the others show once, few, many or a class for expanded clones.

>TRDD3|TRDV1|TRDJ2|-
CALGEGWGYASPWTAQLFF
TGTGCTCTTGGGGAAGGGTGGGGATACGCGAGTCCTTGGACAGCACAACTCTTCTTT
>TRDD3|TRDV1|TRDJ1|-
CALGDSGDGTDKLIF
TGTGCTCTTGGGGATTCGGGGGATGGTACCGATAAACTCATCTTT
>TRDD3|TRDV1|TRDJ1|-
CALGELGPSYPERLGDTPDKLIF
TGTGCTCTTGGGGAACTTGGGCCTTCCTACCCGGAGCGACTGGGGGATACGCCCGATAAACTCATCTTT
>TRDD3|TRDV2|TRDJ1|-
CATPDWGILCTDKLIF
TGTGCCACCCCAGACTGGGGGATACTATGCACCGATAAACTCATCTTT
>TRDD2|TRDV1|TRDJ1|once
CALGDPPSWTPRTDKLIF
TGTGCTCTTGGGGACCCACCTTCCTGGACACCCCGCACCGATAAACTCATCTTT
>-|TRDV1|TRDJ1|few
CALSGRGGHRRKLIF
TGTGCTCTTTCAGGACGTGGGGGCCATAGAAGGAAACTCATCTTT
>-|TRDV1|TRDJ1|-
CALGQGPSFFVLGVNDKLIF
TGTGCTCTTGGGCAGGGGCCTTCCTTTTTCGTACTGGGGGTAAACGATAAACTCATCTTT
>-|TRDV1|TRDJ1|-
CALGEIRRTGARIDKLIF
TGTGCTCTTGGGGAAATTCGACGTACCGGGGCGAGGATCGATAAACTCATCTTT
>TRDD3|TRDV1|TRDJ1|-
CALGGTKGTGGYTDKLIF
TGTGCTCTTGGGGGAACAAAAGGGACTGGGGGATACACCGATAAACTCATCTTT
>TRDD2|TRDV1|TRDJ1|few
CALGELQPSYSSSPDLYTDKLIF
TGTGCTCTTGGGGAACTCCAGCCTTCCTACTCATCCTCTCCTGACCTCTACACCGATAAACTCATCTTT
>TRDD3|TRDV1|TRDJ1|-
CALGAVWGWGILYTDKLIF
TGTGCTCTTGGGGCGGTCTGGGGCTGGGGGATCCTGTACACCGATAAACTCATCTTT
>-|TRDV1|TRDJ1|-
CALGELGGVGDHTDKLIF
TGTGCTCTTGGGGAACTGGGGGGGGTTGGCGACCACACCGATAAACTCATCTTT
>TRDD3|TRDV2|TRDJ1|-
CACDTFGLGDNTDKLIF
TGTGCCTGTGACACCTTCGGGCTGGGGGATAACACCGATAAACTCATCTTT
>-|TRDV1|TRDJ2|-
CALGDLKADPTAQLFF
TGTGCTCTTGGGGACCTCAAGGCTGATCCGACAGCACAACTCTTCTTT
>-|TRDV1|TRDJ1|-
CALGEVLRDLPDKLIF
TGTGCTCTTGGGGAAGTCCTTAGAGACCTCCCCGATAAACTCATCTTT
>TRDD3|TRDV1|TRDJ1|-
CALGGDVPLYWGTYTDKLIF
TGTGCTCTTGGGGGGGACGTCCCCTTGTACTGGGGGACCTACACCGATAAACTCATCTTT
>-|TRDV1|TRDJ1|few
CALGELLRPFLQIGIIGPYTDKLIF
TGTGCTCTTGGGGAACTTTTGCGTCCGTTCCTTCAAATTGGGATTATAGGACCTTACACCGATAAACTCATCTTT
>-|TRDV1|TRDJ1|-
CALGELGPGDPLNTDKLIF
TGTGCTCTTGGGGAACTAGGCCCTGGGGACCCGCTCAACACCGATAAACTCATCTTT
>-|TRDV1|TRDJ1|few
CALGEPRLPGSADTDKLIF
TGTGCTCTTGGGGAACCCCGCCTCCCGGGGTCAGCGGACACCGATAAACTCATCTTT
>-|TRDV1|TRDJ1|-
CALGPRALRSHALRIEYTDKLIF
TGTGCTCTTGGGCCCCGCGCCCTACGGTCCCACGCACTCAGAATCGAGTACACCGATAAACTCATCTTT
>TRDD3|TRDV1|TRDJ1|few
CALGESAVPGGYADKLIF
TGTGCTCTTGGGGAATCTGCAGTCCCGGGGGGATACGCCGATAAACTCATCTTT
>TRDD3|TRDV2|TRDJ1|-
CAIVVGEYTDKLIF
TGTGCCATCGTTGTGGGGGAGTACACCGATAAACTCATCTTT
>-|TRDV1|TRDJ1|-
CALIRDQGKYTDKLIF
TGTGCTCTGATTCGGGATCAGGGAAAGTACACCGATAAACTCATCTTT
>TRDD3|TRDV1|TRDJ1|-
CALGGPELGDTQYTDKLIF
TGTGCTCTTGGGGGTCCGGAACTGGGGGATACCCAGTACACCGATAAACTCATCTTT
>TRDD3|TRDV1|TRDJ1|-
CALRELGKSYEGYGGKLIF
TGTGCTCTTAGGGAACTCGGGAAATCCTACGAGGGATACGGGGGTAAACTCATCTTT
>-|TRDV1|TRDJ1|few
CALGLPLRLPDKLIF
TGTGCTCTTGGGCTACCTCTTCGTCTCCCCGATAAACTCATCTTT
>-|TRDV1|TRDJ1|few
CALGGPPSGTDKLIF
TGTGCTCTTGGGGGTCCCCCCTCAGGCACCGATAAACTCATCTTT
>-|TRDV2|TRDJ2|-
CACDTYYLRGYHLTAQLFF
TGTGCCTGTGACACCTACTATCTTCGGGGCTACCATTTGACAGCACAACTCTTCTTT
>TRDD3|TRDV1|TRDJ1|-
CALDGSELGFFYTDKLIF
TGTGCTCTTGATGGTTCAGAACTGGGGTTTTTTTACACCGATAAACTCATCTTT
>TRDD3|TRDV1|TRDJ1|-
CALGDSWGKSTDKLIF
TGTGCTCTTGGGGATTCCTGGGGGAAGTCGACCGATAAACTCATCTTT
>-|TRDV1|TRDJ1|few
CALGGPSYVPFVLGDLRYTDKLIF
TGTGCTCTTGGGGGGCCTTCCTACGTCCCATTTGTACTGGGGGATTTAAGGTACACCGATAAACTCATCTTT
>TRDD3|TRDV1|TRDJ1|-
CALGEWGCEGLGETDKLIF
TGTGCTCTTGGGGAATGGGGCTGCGAAGGGCTGGGGGAGACCGATAAACTCATCTTT
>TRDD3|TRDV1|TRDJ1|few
CALGELRFLPRYWGLTQHYTDKLIF
TGTGCTCTTGGGGAACTTCGGTTTCTTCCTCGCTACTGGGGGCTTACCCAACATTACACCGATAAACTCATCTTT
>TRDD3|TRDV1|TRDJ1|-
CALGELPGRWGIDTDKLIF
TGTGCTCTTGGGGAACTCCCCGGTCGATGGGGGATAGATACCGATAAACTCATCTTT
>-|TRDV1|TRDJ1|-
CALGESIPRGPPMTDKLIF
TGTGCTCTTGGGGAATCCATCCCGAGGGGGCCCCCAATGACCGATAAACTCATCTTT
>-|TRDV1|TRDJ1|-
CALGEYFGGSDYTDKLIF
TGTGCTCTTGGGGAATACTTTGGTGGGTCTGACTACACCGATAAACTCATCTTT
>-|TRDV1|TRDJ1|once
CALGAPSYLGWGYRYTDKLIF
TGTGCTCTTGGGGCCCCCTCCTACTTAGGCTGGGGTTACCGGTACACCGATAAACTCATCTTT
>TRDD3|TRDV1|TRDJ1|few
CALGVLLLPWGKPTPTDKLIF
TGTGCTCTTGGGGTCCTCCTTCTACCCTGGGGGAAGCCGACTCCCACCGATAAACTCATCTTT
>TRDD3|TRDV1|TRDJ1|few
CALGTIPYPTWLGDTKYTDKLIF
TGTGCTCTTGGGACCATTCCTTATCCTACGTGGTTGGGGGATACGAAGTACACCGATAAACTCATCTTT
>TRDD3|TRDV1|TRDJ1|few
CALGPIRRITGGINYTDKLIF
TGTGCTCTTGGCCCTATACGTCGGATTACTGGGGGGATCAATTACACCGATAAACTCATCTTT
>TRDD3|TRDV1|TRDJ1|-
CALGELGGIPRKLIF
TGTGCTCTTGGGGAACTAGGGGGGATACCTAGAAAACTCATCTTT
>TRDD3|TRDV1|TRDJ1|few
CALGEIRVYGWGIREYTDKLIF
TGTGCTCTTGGGGAAATCCGGGTGTACGGCTGGGGGATCCGCGAGTACACCGATAAACTCATCTTT
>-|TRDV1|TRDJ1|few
CALGELGSTTALGYTDKLIF
TGTGCTCTTGGGGAACTGGGGTCCACTACCGCCCTGGGGTACACCGATAAACTCATCTTT
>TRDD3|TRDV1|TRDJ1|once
CALGVLGEIKLIF
TGTGCTCTTGGAGTACTGGGGGAGATTAAACTCATCTTT
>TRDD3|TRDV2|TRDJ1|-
CASWGITDKLIF
TGTGCCTCCTGGGGGATAACCGATAAACTCATCTTT
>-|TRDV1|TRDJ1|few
CALGEGRLPTTLFRTGGSCEKLIF
TGTGCTCTTGGGGAAGGTCGCCTTCCTACCACCCTATTTCGTACTGGGGGATCCTGTGAAAAACTCATCTTT
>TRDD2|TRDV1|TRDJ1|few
CALEGVLPTLWGNKLIF
TGTGCTCTTGAAGGGGTGCTTCCTACGTTATGGGGCAACAAACTCATCTTT
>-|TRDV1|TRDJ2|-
CALGEKTRRLPTLTAQLFF
TGTGCTCTTGGGGAGAAAACACGTCGCCTCCCGACTTTGACAGCACAACTCTTCTTT
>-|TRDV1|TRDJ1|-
CALGEKWDIVLVGLGLIF
TGTGCTCTTGGGGAAAAATGGGATATCGTACTAGTCGGTTTAGGGCTCATCTTT
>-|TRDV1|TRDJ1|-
CALGEPNKYWDGRYPNDKLIF
TGTGCTCTTGGGGAACCTAATAAGTACTGGGATGGGCGTTATCCTAACGATAAACTCATCTTT
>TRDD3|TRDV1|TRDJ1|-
CALGELLKVNEVPYWGIRGINKLIF
TGTGCTCTTGGGGAACTACTTAAGGTAAACGAGGTCCCGTACTGGGGGATACGCGGAATTAATAAACTCATCTTT
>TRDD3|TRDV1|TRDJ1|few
CALGDPATRTGGYEPDKLIF
TGTGCTCTTGGGGATCCCGCGACCCGTACTGGGGGATACGAACCCGATAAACTCATCTTT
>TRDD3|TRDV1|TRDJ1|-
CALGENFLTGGYSEGDKLIF
TGTGCTCTTGGGGAGAACTTCCTTACTGGGGGATATTCGGAGGGCGATAAACTCATCTTT
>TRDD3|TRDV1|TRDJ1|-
CALGEHPHRRVNPQTAVGDTRTDKLIF
TGTGCTCTTGGGGAGCACCCCCACCGTCGGGTCAACCCCCAAACTGCAGTGGGGGATACGCGGACCGATAAACTCATCTTT
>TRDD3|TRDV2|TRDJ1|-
CACDTGRGMKWCDKLIF
TGTGCCTGTGACACCGGGCGGGGGATGAAATGGTGCGATAAACTCATCTTT